Shown below are 21 T cell receptor beta chains from a single sample sequenced in a study of T cell repertoires in cytomegalovirus infection. For these TCRs, the target antigens are not known. TCRdb re-called the reads through MiXCR, storing one row per CDR3 protein. The sample lists roughly 730,000 distinct CDR3 sequences; approximately 33% were seen once. The input for sequencing was cultured PBMCs, taken from culture after CMV antigen stimulation. The receptors come from a human donor in good health (CMV status not recorded). Some clones in this sample may be carry-over from other donors' samples.

This clonotype was found a few times. The chain couples TRBV2 to TRBJ2-4; D may be TRBD2 (5 bases). Between the trimmed V and J ends, which lost 4 bases and 1 base, there was a span of 11 bases. Germline-derived CDR1 and CDR2 are SNHLY and FYNNEI. This CDR3 is built from 15 residues. The CDR3 is CASSGRSWAKNIQYF. The CDR3 DNA is TGTGCCAGCAGTGGGAGGAGTTGGGCCAAAAACATTCAGTACTTC.

Only a few counts were recorded for this clonotype. The rearrangement uses TRBV11-3 and TRBJ2-1, with D perhaps TRBD1 (6 bases). Trimming removed 3 bases at V and 0 bases at J, with 12 bases between. CDR1 is SGHNT, CDR2 YENEEA, per germline. The CDR3 contains 16 residues. CDR3 in DNA: TGTGCCAGCAGCTTTACTGACAGGAGCTCCTACAATGAGCAGTTCTTC. Its translation is CASSFTDRSSYNEQFF.

The gene calls are TRBV4-1 and TRBJ1-2, with 8 positions matching TRBD1. The germline CDR1 and CDR2 sequences are MGHRA and YSYEKL. The trim removed 3 bases at V and 8 bases at J, leaving 17 bases unmatched. The CDR3 runs 17 residues. The CDR3 region is CASSHAQAGGFMGGYTF. The CDR3 DNA reads as TGCGCCAGCAGCCACGCGCAAGCAGGGGGCTTTATGGGAGGCTACACCTTC.

The chain recombines TRBV2 with TRBJ2-3, with TRBD2 matching 9 bases. This CDR3 is 18 amino acids long. The V segment lost 5 bases and the J segment 1 base; nucleotides outside the gene matches: 13. Germline V CDR1 and CDR2: SNHLY, FYNNEI. This CDR3 reads CASSRRSGRITGTDTQYF. For the CDR3, the DNA is TGTGCCAGCAGTAGACGTAGCGGGAGAATTACTGGCACAGATACGCAGTATTTT.

This chain uses TRBV19 with TRBJ2-1; either TRBD1 or TRBD2 may supply D (5 bases each). Per the germline V gene, CDR1 is LNHDA and CDR2 is SQIVND (reference sequence). The length of the CDR3 is 13 residues. With 4 bases removed from V and 10 bases from J, the gap between germline ends came to 14 bases. CDR3 in DNA: TGTGCCAGTAGTAGCCAGGTGGGGGTAGAGCAGTTCTTC. As protein: CASSSQVGVEQFF.

V usage is TRBV7-6 and J usage is TRBJ2-7; D is ambiguous. From germline, CDR1 is SGHVS and CDR2 FNYEAQ. V lost 4 bases to trimming and J lost 7 bases, with 8 bases between them. The CDR3 loop spans 11 amino acids. CDR3 sequence (DNA): TGTGCCAGCAGCTCCTTAGTGGAGCAGTACTTC. It translates to CASSSLVEQYF.

The chain couples TRBV5-4 to TRBJ2-5, with 7 positions matching TRBD1. Germline CDR1 and CDR2: SGHNT and YYREEE (reference sequence). Trimming cost V 2 bases and J 2 bases; bases outside gene matches: 6. The CDR3 contains 15 residues. CDR3 DNA: TGTGCCAGCAGCTTTCAAACAGGGGCACAAGAGACCCAGTACTTC. Its translation: CASSFQTGAQETQYF. Combining the CDR3 with reference TRBV5-4 and TRBJ2-5 gives the whole variable domain ETGVTQSPTHLIKTRGQQVTLRCSSQSGHNTVSWYQQALGQGPQFIFQYYREEENGRGNFPPRFSGLQFPNYSSELNVNALELDDSALYLCASSFQTGAQETQYFGPGTRLLVL.

This clonotype was seen repeatedly, ten times or more. The chain is built from TRBV7-2 and TRBJ2-5; TRBD2 is a possible D gene (5 bases). Germline V gene lookup returns CDR1 SGHTA and CDR2 FQGNSA. V shed 7 bases and J shed 5 bases, with 20 bases lying between them. This CDR3 has 15 amino acids. Written as DNA, the CDR3 is TGTGCCAGCACCGAATCGGGCAGTTCGGGGGAGACCCAGTACTTC. Its protein product is CASTESGSSGETQYF.

This clonotype appeared a single time. V and J are TRBV12-3 or TRBV12-4 and TRBJ1-2; 8 nucleotides align to TRBD1. CDR3 size: 16 residues. V lost 1 base and J lost 4; bases outside the gene matches: 8. The CDR3 DNA is TGTGCCAGCAGTTTAGACAGGGGGGATGGGGGCTATGGCTACACCTTC. Residues: CASSLDRGDGGYGYTF.

In this sample, this clonotype turned up many times. V gene TRBV7-2 combines with J gene TRBJ1-1; 8 bases match TRBD1. Germline V gene sequence: CDR1 SGHTA, CDR2 FQGNSA. The CDR3 has 13 residues. With 6 bases clipped from V and 7 bases from J, the junction kept 7 bases outside the gene matches. The CDR3 here is CASRPTGDGEAFF. CDR3 nucleotides: TGTGCCAGCAGACCGACAGGGGACGGTGAAGCTTTCTTT.

This rearrangement joins TRBV29-1 to TRBJ2-5, with 7 bases fitting TRBD2. The CDR3 is 12 residues long. In germline, CDR1 is SQVTM, CDR2 ANQGSEA. The V gene end was trimmed by 5 bases and the J gene end by 2 bases; junction bases not matched to a gene: 2. The CDR3 loop is CSVLGGQETQYF. CDR3 in DNA: TGCAGCGTTCTCGGGGGGCAAGAGACCCAGTACTTC.

This clonotype was detected ten times or more. V gene TRBV7-2 combines with J gene TRBJ2-5; 8 bases line up with TRBD2. Trimming cost V 2 bases and J 1 base; bases outside gene matches: 3. The CDR3 runs to 15 residues. CDR1 SGHTA and CDR2 FQGNSA come from the germline V gene. The CDR3 DNA is TGTGCCAGCAGCTTATTCGGGGGGGCCCAAGAGACCCAGTACTTC. It encodes CASSLFGGAQETQYF.

About this clonotype itself: Germline and junction disagree at one end, which may indicate a read error. The chain combines TRBV5-3 with TRBJ2-3, with 12 bases aligning to TRBD2. TRBV5-3 carries the ORF label, with uncertain function. The CDR3 runs 16 residues. For the CDR3, the DNA is TGTGCCAGCAGCTGGCCTAGCGGGGGGGTTACAGATACGCAGTATTTT. It encodes CASSWPSGGVTDTQYF.

CDR3 in amino acids: CASTRGLDTQYF. CDR3 DNA sequence: TGTGCCAGCACCCGGGGCTTGGATACGCAGTATTTT. This sequence joins TRBV11-2 and TRBJ2-3; D tentatively fits TRBD1 or TRBD2 (5 bases each). The CDR3 is made up of 12 amino acids. Germline CDR1 SGHAT, CDR2 FQNNGV. The V end was cut by 7 bases, the J end by 6 bases, with 11 bases between.

This clonotype occurred a few times. The genes are TRBV28 and TRBJ2-7, with D perhaps given as TRBD1 or TRBD2 (5 bases each). CDR3 length: 12 amino acids. CDR1 and CDR2 (germline): MDHEN, SYDVKM. The V gene lost 7 bases and the J gene lost 5 bases, with 12 bases spanning the gap. As DNA, the CDR3 is TGTGCCAGCACCTCCACGGGGCACGAGCAGTACTTC. The encoded protein is CASTSTGHEQYF.

V gene TRBV6-6 combines with J gene TRBJ2-1; 9 positions match TRBD2. This CDR3 spans 14 amino acids. Per germline, CDR1 MNHNY and CDR2 SVGAGI (reference sequence). V shed 5 bases and J 4 bases; nucleotides not matched to a gene: 3. The CDR3, as DNA: TGTGCCAGCAGTCTTAGCGGGAGATACAATGAGCAGTTCTTC. Translated: CASSLSGRYNEQFF.

This clonotype occurred a few times. The chain combines TRBV7-9 with TRBJ2-1; a possible D gene is TRBD2 (6 bases). This CDR3 spans 14 amino acids. Trimming took 3 bases from V and 9 from J, leaving 15 bases between them. From germline, CDR1 is SEHNR and CDR2 FQNEAQ (reference sequence). CDR3 nucleotide sequence: TGTGCCAGCAGCTTCCGGGCGGGATCGAGTGAGCAGTTCTTC. Residues: CASSFRAGSSEQFF.

The gene calls are TRBV5-1 and TRBJ2-1, with 11 bases fitting TRBD2. The CDR3 loop spans 18 amino acids. V lost 4 bases to trimming and J lost 0 bases; unmatched junction nucleotides: 9. CDR1 is SGHRS, CDR2 YFSETQ, per germline. CDR3: CASSRRTSGPSSYNEQFF. CDR3 bases: TGCGCCAGCAGCCGCCGGACTAGCGGGCCCAGCTCCTACAATGAGCAGTTCTTC.

The chain combines TRBV12-3 or TRBV12-4 with TRBJ2-5, with 7 bases that match TRBD1. The CDR3 consists of 15 residues. The J segment lost 5 bases and the V segment lost 4 bases, leaving 10 bases of the junction unmatched. In DNA form, the CDR3 reads TGTGCCAGCAGTTACCGGACAGGCCTGGGGGAGACCCAGTACTTC. Its protein product is CASSYRTGLGETQYF.

The rearrangement links TRBV12-3 or TRBV12-4 to TRBJ2-5; D ambiguous. The CDR3 covers 14 residues. V lost 6 bases to trimming and J lost 0 bases, with 11 bases between them. CDR3 sequence (DNA): TGTGCCAGCAGCCCTCCAGGACACCAAGAGACCCAGTACTTC. Protein sequence: CASSPPGHQETQYF.

The rearrangement links TRBV2 to TRBJ2-7, with TRBD1 matching over 8 bases. This CDR3 region has 14 residues. Germline-derived CDR1 and CDR2 are SNHLY and FYNNEI. Germline trimming cut 6 bases from V and 3 bases from J; bases unmatched to any gene: 7. Written as DNA, the CDR3 is TGTGCCAGCAGCACCTTCGGACAGGGCTACGAGCAGTACTTC. Translation: CASSTFGQGYEQYF.